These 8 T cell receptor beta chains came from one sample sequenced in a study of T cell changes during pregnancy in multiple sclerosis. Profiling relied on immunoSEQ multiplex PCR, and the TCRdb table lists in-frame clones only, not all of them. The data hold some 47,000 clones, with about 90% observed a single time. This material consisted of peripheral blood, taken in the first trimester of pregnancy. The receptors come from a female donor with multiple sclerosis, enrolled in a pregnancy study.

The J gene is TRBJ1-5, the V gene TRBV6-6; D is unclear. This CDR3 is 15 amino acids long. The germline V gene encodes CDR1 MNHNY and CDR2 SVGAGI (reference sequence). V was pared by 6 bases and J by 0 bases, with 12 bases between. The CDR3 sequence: CASSYNTNSNQPQHF. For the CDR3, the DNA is TGTGCCAGCAGCTACAACACAAATAGCAATCAGCCCCAGCATTTT.

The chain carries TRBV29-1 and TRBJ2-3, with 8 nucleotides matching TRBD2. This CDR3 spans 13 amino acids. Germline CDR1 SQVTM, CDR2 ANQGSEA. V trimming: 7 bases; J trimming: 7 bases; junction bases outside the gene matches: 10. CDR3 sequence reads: CSGGGGPSNTQYF. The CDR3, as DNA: TGCAGCGGGGGCGGGGGGCCATCCAATACGCAGTATTTT.

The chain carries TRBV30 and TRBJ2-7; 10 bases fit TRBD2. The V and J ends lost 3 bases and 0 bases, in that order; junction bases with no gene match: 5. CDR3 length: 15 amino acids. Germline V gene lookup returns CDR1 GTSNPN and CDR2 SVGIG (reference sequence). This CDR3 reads CAWSRTSGLSYEQYF. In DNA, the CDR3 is TGTGCCTGGAGCCGGACTAGCGGCCTCTCCTACGAGCAGTACTTC.

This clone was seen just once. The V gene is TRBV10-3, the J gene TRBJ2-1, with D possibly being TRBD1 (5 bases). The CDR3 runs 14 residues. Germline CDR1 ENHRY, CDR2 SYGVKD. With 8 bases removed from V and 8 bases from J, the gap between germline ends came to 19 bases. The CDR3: CAIGGAGFNDEQFF. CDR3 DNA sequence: TGTGCCATCGGCGGAGCAGGGTTCAACGATGAGCAGTTCTTC.

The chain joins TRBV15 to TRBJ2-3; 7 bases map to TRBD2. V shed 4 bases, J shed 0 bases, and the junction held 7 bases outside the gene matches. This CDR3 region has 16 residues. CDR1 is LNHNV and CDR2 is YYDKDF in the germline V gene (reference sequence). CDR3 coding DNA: TGTGCCACCAGCACGGGAAGGCGGGGGAGCACAGATACGCAGTATTTT. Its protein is CATSTGRRGSTDTQYF.

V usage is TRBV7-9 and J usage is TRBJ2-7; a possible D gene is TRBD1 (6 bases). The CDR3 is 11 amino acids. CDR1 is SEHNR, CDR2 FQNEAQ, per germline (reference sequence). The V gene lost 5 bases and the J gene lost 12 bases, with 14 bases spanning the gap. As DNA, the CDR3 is TGTGCCAGCAGCCCAGGACAGATGAGGTACTTC. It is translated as CASSPGQMRYF.

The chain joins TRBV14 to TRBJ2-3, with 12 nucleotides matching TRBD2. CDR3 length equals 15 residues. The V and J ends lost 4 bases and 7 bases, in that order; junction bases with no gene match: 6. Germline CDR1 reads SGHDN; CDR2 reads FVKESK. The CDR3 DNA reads TGTGCCAGCAGCCGGACTAGCGGGGAACTGAATACGCAGTATTTT. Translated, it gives CASSRTSGELNTQYF. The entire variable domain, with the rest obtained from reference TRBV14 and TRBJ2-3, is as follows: EAGVTQFPSHSVIEKGQTVTLRCDPISGHDNLYWYRRVMGKEIKFLLHFVKESKQDESGMPNNRFLAERTGGTYSTLKVQPAELEDSGVYFCASSRTSGELNTQYFGPGTRLTVL.

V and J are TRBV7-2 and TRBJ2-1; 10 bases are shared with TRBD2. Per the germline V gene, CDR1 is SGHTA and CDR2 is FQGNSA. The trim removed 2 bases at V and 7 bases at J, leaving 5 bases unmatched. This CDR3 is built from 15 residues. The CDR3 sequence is CASSLQRGGENEQFF. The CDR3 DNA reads TGTGCCAGCAGCTTACAGCGGGGGGGCGAAAATGAGCAGTTCTTC.